Here is one TCR beta chain with its context. These data come from a study of blood T cell repertoires in COVID-19. Across the whole study: The United States, Italy and Spain were the sources of the acute and convalescent COVID-19 samples. T cells, B-cell-depleted T cells, or PBMCs supplied cDNA or gDNA.

The J segment lost 6 bases and the V segment lost 4 bases, leaving 7 bases of the junction unmatched. Per the germline V gene, CDR1 is MNHEY and CDR2 is SVGEGT. The CDR3 extends over 16 amino acids. Methods used by the authors: Amplification of reference gene primers was used by the study to estimate nucleated cell counts. TCRdb keeps only in-frame clones here, not all; method: immunoSEQ multiplex PCR. The DNA gave D and trimming, while V, J and clone size come from that table. The table records about 170,000 clones, 85% of them present only once. Sequencing input: peripheral blood. V is TRBV6-2 or TRBV6-3 and J is TRBJ1-4; 11 bases are a match to TRBD1. This clonotype originated in a human donor with acute or convalescent COVID-19. The donor label of this sample is uncertain. CDR3 bases: TGTGCCAGCAGTTCAAGGACAGGGGGCTTCTATGAAAAACTGTTTTTT. This encodes CASSSRTGGFYEKLFF.